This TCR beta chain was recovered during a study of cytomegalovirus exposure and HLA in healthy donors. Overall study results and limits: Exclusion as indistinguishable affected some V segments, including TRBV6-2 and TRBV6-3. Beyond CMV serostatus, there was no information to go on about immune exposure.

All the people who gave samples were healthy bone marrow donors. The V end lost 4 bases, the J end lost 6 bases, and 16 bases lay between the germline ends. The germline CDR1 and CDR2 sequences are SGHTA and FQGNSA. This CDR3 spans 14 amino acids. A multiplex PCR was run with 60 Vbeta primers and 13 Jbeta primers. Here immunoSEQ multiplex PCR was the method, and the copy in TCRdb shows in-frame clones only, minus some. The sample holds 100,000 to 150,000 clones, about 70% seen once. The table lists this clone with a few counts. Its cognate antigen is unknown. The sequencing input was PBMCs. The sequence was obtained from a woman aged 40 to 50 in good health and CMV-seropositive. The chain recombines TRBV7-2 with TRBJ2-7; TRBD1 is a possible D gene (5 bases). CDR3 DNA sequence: TGTGCCAGCAGCTCGGACAAACTGCGCGGCGAGCAGTACTTC. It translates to CASSSDKLRGEQYF.